This TCR beta chain is from a study of blood T cells in healthy people across ages. Each sample had at least 6 million PBMCs isolated. The second PCR ran roughly 6 to 11 cycles with a sample-barcoded 5' primer and J-beta primers. The template-switch adaptor, which had 12 random nucleotides, put a tag on each cDNA molecule. TCRdb re-called the 5' RACE reads through MiXCR, storing one row per CDR3 protein. This sample has 780,000 or so distinct CDR3 sequences, with more than 55% found just once. Germline V CDR1 and CDR2: DFQATT, SNEGSKA (reference sequence). The CDR3 extends over 16 amino acids. V was pared by 2 bases and J by 8 bases, with 12 bases of the junction left unmatched. Study-level findings and limits: More naive CD4+ cells and higher diversity marked long-lived donors relative to aged donors. Because sorting was not performed, PBMCs prevented conclusive naive versus antigen-experienced comparison.

With respect to this clonotype: Its antigen is not known.

The sequenced sample was blood. The chain has TRBV20-1 and TRBJ2-3; 11 nucleotides agree with TRBD2. This TCR was sampled from a man between 40 and 49 years old in good health. The CDR3 loop reads CSARTNTSGSYGTQYF. The CDR3 nucleotides read TGCAGTGCTAGAACCAACACTAGCGGGAGTTATGGTACGCAGTATTTT.